This TCR beta chain was captured in a study of blood T cell repertoires in COVID-19. Study as a whole: From T cells, B-cell-depleted T cells, or PBMCs came the material, which was cDNA or gDNA.

Original data processing: It was from reference gene primer amplification that nucleated cell counts were estimated. The protocol was immunoSEQ multiplex PCR, while the TCRdb copy is restricted to in-frame clones and leaves out a portion. The DNA was the basis for D and trimming; V, J and clone size are from that table. The repertoire holds roughly 260,000 clones, with 65% to 90% as singletons. Germline V gene sequence: CDR1 SGHNT, CDR2 YYREEE (reference sequence). The CDR3 spans 11 residues. Trimming removed 3 bases from V and 3 bases from J, with 2 bases in between. Material for sequencing was peripheral blood. This clonotype was obtained from a woman between 70 and 85 years old with acute or convalescent COVID-19. J is TRBJ2-3 and V is TRBV5-4; D is unresolved. The CDR3 DNA reads TGTGCCAGCAGCTCTACAGATACGCAGTATTTT. As protein: CASSSTDTQYF.